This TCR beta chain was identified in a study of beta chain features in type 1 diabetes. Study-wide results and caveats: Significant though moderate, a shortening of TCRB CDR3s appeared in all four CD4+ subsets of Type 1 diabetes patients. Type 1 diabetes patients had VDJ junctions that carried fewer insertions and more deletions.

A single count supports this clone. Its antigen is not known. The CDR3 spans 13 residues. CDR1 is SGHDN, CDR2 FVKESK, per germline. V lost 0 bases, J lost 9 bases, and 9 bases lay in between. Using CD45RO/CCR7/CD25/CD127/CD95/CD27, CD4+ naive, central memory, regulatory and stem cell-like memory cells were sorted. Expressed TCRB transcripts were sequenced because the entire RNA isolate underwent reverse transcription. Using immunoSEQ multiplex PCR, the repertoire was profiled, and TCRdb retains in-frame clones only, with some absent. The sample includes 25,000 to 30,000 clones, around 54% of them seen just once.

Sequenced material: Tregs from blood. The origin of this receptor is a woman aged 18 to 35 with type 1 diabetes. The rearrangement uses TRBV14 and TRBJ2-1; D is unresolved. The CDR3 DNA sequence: TGTGCCAGCAGCCAAGATGGAGTAGGTGAGCAGTTCTTC. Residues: CASSQDGVGEQFF.